The 21 T cell receptor beta chains below come from one sample, sequenced in a study of cytomegalovirus exposure and HLA in healthy donors. Assay: immunoSEQ multiplex PCR; the TCRdb copy retains only in-frame clones and omits some. Here the sample spans 150,000 to 200,000 clones, about 89% being singletons. Material: PBMCs. Receptor source: a man aged 25 to 40 in good health and CMV-seropositive.

The CDR3 DNA is TGTGCCAGCAGTTTTGGGCCGAGCTATGGCTACACCTTC. It encodes CASSFGPSYGYTF. The chain joins TRBV27 to TRBJ1-2; D gene unclear. CDR1 MNHEY and CDR2 SMNVEV come from the germline V gene (reference sequence). The CDR3 totals 13 residues. V was pared by 3 bases and J by 4 bases, with 9 bases between.

The gene calls are TRBV2 and TRBJ2-1; TRBD2 aligns across 9 bases. J gave up 3 bases and V 6 bases, and 3 bases lay outside the gene matches. The length of the CDR3 is 14 residues. From germline, CDR1 is SNHLY and CDR2 FYNNEI. CDR3 coding DNA: TGTGCCAGCAGGTCAGCGGGAGGCTACAATGAGCAGTTCTTC. This codes for CASRSAGGYNEQFF.

The CDR3 region has the DNA TGTGCCAGCAGCGAGGGGACAGGTCTCACAGATACGCAGTATTTT. It specifies CASSEGTGLTDTQYF. V and J are TRBV9 and TRBJ2-3; 8 positions agree with TRBD1. Germline V gene sequence: CDR1 SGDLS, CDR2 YYNGEE. The length of the CDR3 is 15 residues. After removal of 3 bases from V and 2 bases from J, the junction contained 5 bases not matched to a gene.

V and J are TRBV6-1 and TRBJ1-5; 7 positions agree with TRBD1. The germline V gene has CDR1 MNHNS and CDR2 SASEGT. The CDR3 totals 15 residues. The ends lost 8 bases at V and 7 bases at J; junction bases unmatched: 14. CDR3 nucleotides: TGTGCCAGCGCCACAGGGGAGGCGGGTGAGCAGCCCCAGCATTTT. Protein: CASATGEAGEQPQHF.

The rearrangement links TRBV27 to TRBJ1-2; TRBD1 aligns across 7 bases. CDR3 length: 17 residues. J gave up 0 bases and V 2 bases, and 9 bases lay outside the gene matches. Germline values: CDR1 MNHEY, CDR2 SMNVEV (reference sequence). The DNA of the CDR3 is TGTGCCAGCAGTTTAAGAGCAATCCAGGGGGCTAACTATGGCTACACCTTC. It yields the protein CASSLRAIQGANYGYTF.

This chain uses TRBV18 with TRBJ1-2, with TRBD1 matching over 8 bases. The CDR3 sequence is 15 residues long. CDR1 and CDR2 (germline): KGHSH, LQKENI. The V and J ends lost 4 bases and 4 bases, in that order; junction bases with no gene match: 8. The CDR3 reads CASSLGTGLTYGYTF. CDR3 nucleotides: TGTGCCAGCTCACTGGGGACAGGACTTACCTATGGCTACACCTTC.

The rearrangement joins TRBV28 to TRBJ2-1; 11 bases map to TRBD2. The CDR3 spans 16 residues. V gave up 5 bases and J gave up 3 bases; unmatched junction bases: 6. Germline assignment: CDR1 MDHEN and CDR2 SYDVKM. CDR3 protein: CASSLRGLAVYNEQFF. In DNA, the CDR3 is TGTGCCAGCAGTCTGAGGGGACTAGCGGTCTACAATGAGCAGTTCTTC.

This clone was found once. CDR3 residues: CASSLSSGVSYEQYF. As DNA, the CDR3 is TGTGCCAGCAGCCTCTCCAGCGGGGTCTCCTACGAGCAGTACTTC. The rearrangement uses TRBV7-9 and TRBJ2-7; 7 bases agree with TRBD2. Germline CDR1 is SEHNR and CDR2 is FQNEAQ (reference sequence). The CDR3 runs to 15 residues. V lost 5 bases and J lost 0; bases outside the gene matches: 7.

In its sample, this clone was seen a few times. The chain uses TRBV5-1 and TRBJ2-7; maybe TRBD1 (6 bases). This CDR3 is 14 amino acids long. V was clipped by 4 bases and J by 1 base, with 12 bases between them. Germline V lookup: CDR1 SGHRS, CDR2 YFSETQ. CDR3: CASSTGTGSYEQYF. The DNA for the CDR3 is TGCGCCAGCAGCACCGGCACAGGGTCCTACGAGCAGTACTTC.

This clone occurred once. This chain connects TRBV2 to TRBJ1-4; D not certain. The germline V gene encodes CDR1 SNHLY and CDR2 FYNNEI. With 7 bases removed from V and 0 bases from J, the gap between germline ends came to 15 bases. The CDR3 is 16 amino acids. The CDR3 DNA follows: TGTGCCAGCACCGTCCCCAGATTTGCAACTAATGAAAAACTGTTTTTT. Protein: CASTVPRFATNEKLFF. Together with reference TRBV2 and TRBJ1-4, the CDR3 gives the full variable domain: EPEVTQTPSHQVTQMGQEVILRCVPISNHLYFYWYRQILGQKVEFLVSFYNNEISEKSEIFDDQFSVERPDGSNFTLKIRSTKLEDSAMYFCASTVPRFATNEKLFFGSGTQLSVL.

This clone was detected a few times. V usage is TRBV28 and J usage is TRBJ1-3, with D perhaps matching TRBD1 (5 bases). Trimming removed 6 bases from V and 4 bases from J, with 19 bases in between. Germline CDR1 reads MDHEN; CDR2 reads SYDVKM. This CDR3 region has 16 residues. The CDR3 reads CASSLVDGGSGNTIYF. For the CDR3, the DNA is TGTGCCAGCAGCTTGGTGGATGGGGGATCAGGAAACACCATATATTTT.

Written as DNA, the CDR3 is TGTGCCAGCAGTTCCGGGACAGGGCTCTACGAGCAGTACTTC. Its protein product is CASSSGTGLYEQYF. The chain uses TRBV5-5 and TRBJ2-7; 9 positions match TRBD1. Germline V gives CDR1 SGHKS, CDR2 YYEKEE (reference sequence). Germline trimming cut 5 bases from V and 3 bases from J; bases unmatched to any gene: 6. The CDR3 runs 14 residues.

The chain joins TRBV9 to TRBJ1-1; TRBD1 matches 10 bases. J lost 2 bases, V lost 3 bases, and 10 bases had no gene match. Germline CDR1 SGDLS, CDR2 YYNGEE. The CDR3 spans 17 residues. CDR3 amino acids: CASSETGTGEKNTEAFF. In DNA form, the CDR3 reads TGTGCCAGCAGCGAGACCGGGACAGGGGAGAAAAACACTGAAGCTTTCTTT.

This rearrangement joins TRBV28 to TRBJ2-7; D is tentatively TRBD1 or TRBD2 (5 bases each). CDR3 size: 16 residues. V was cut by 2 bases and J by 0 bases, with 14 bases left in between. Germline-derived CDR1 and CDR2 are MDHEN and SYDVKM. The CDR3 loop reads CASSLIGAGTSYEQYF. The CDR3 DNA follows: TGTGCCAGCAGTTTAATCGGGGCAGGGACCTCCTACGAGCAGTACTTC.

V and J are TRBV7-6 and TRBJ2-1; 8 bases are a match to TRBD2. The germline CDR1 and CDR2 sequences are SGHVS and FNYEAQ. V shed 2 bases, J shed 8 bases, and the junction held 26 bases outside the gene matches. CDR3 size: 21 residues. CDR3 bases: TGTGCCAGCAGCTTAAATAGGCCGCGAACATGGGGCGCGGGAGGTGGGGATGAGCAGTTCTTC. Its translation is CASSLNRPRTWGAGGGDEQFF.

The chain recombines TRBV29-1 with TRBJ1-2; D remains ambiguous. Trimming removed 3 bases from V and 8 bases from J, with 16 bases in between. CDR1 SQVTM and CDR2 ANQGSEA come from the germline V gene. The CDR3 sequence is 13 residues long. The CDR3 region is CSVEPTSAEGYTF. CDR3 sequence (DNA): TGCAGCGTTGAGCCTACATCGGCTGAGGGCTACACCTTC.

The J gene is TRBJ2-7, the V gene TRBV5-1; D may be TRBD1 (6 bases). Germline V CDR1 and CDR2: SGHRS, YFSETQ. The CDR3 totals 17 residues. V lost 4 bases, J lost 3 bases, and 23 bases lay in between. CDR3 sequence reads: CASSDAPGDTYYYEQYF. CDR3 DNA: TGCGCCAGCAGCGATGCGCCCGGGGACACCTACTACTACGAGCAGTACTTC.

The rearrangement links TRBV28 to TRBJ2-1, with D tentatively TRBD2 (6 bases). There are 15 residues in the CDR3. V was shortened by 6 bases and J by 7 bases, with 19 bases between the two germline ends. The germline V gene encodes CDR1 MDHEN and CDR2 SYDVKM. The CDR3 nucleotides read TGTGCCAGCAGGCCCCGGAGGGCAATACAGAATGAGCAGTTCTTC. It yields the protein CASRPRRAIQNEQFF.

This clone was observed once. V is TRBV28 and J is TRBJ1-1; TRBD1 agrees at 9 bases. Germline V gives CDR1 MDHEN, CDR2 SYDVKM. The CDR3 spans 15 residues. The ends lost 4 bases at V and 0 bases at J; junction bases unmatched: 3. The CDR3 here is CASSSGTGLNTEAFF. The CDR3 coding sequence is TGTGCCAGCAGTTCCGGGACAGGGCTGAACACTGAAGCTTTCTTT.

Regarding this clone: At one end, the junction sequence differs from germline, possibly due to a read error. V and J are TRBV7-9 and TRBJ2-3; D is perhaps TRBD2 (5 bases). The germline V gene encodes CDR1 SEHNR and CDR2 FQNEAQ (reference sequence). CDR3 size: 11 residues. As DNA, the CDR3 is TGTGCCAGCAGCCTCGTTAGGCTAGCCTGGTTT. This gives the protein CASSLVRLAWF.

This rearrangement joins TRBV5-1 to TRBJ2-1, with 8 bases aligning to TRBD1. Per the germline V gene, CDR1 is SGHRS and CDR2 is YFSETQ. Trimming took 7 bases from V and 5 from J; bases not matched to a gene: 11. CDR3 length: 15 amino acids. The CDR3 bases are TGCGCCAGCTCCACACAGGGGGTCCGGGACAATGAGCAGTTCTTC. This sequence encodes CASSTQGVRDNEQFF.